This paragraph reports one T cell receptor beta chain. These data are taken from a study of T cell changes during pregnancy in multiple sclerosis. Profiled with immunoSEQ multiplex PCR; TCRdb holds only in-frame clones, not every one. The data show tens of thousands of clones, 90% seen once. Trimming pared 0 bases from V and 3 bases from J, leaving 5 bases between. CDR1 SGHNT and CDR2 YENEEA come from the germline V gene. CDR3 length equals 13 residues. The sample was peripheral blood, taken in the first trimester of pregnancy. The sequence derives from a female donor in good health, enrolled as a control in a pregnancy study. V is TRBV11-3 and J is TRBJ1-1; D remains unclear. CDR3 loop: CASSLEDYTEAFF. The CDR3 nucleotides read TGTGCCAGCAGCTTAGAGGACTACACTGAAGCTTTCTTT.